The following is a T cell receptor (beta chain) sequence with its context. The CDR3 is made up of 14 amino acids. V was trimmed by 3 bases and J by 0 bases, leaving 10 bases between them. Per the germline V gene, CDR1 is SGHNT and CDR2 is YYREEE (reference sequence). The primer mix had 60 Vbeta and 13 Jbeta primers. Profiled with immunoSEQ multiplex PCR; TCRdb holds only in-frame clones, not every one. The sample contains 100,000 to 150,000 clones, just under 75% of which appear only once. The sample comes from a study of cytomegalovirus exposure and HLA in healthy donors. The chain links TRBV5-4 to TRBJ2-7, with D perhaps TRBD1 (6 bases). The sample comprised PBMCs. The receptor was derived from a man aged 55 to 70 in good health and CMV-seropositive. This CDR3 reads CASSSDRSSYEQYF. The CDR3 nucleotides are TGTGCCAGCAGCTCGGACAGAAGCTCCTACGAGCAGTACTTC.